Here is one TCR beta chain with its context. Its antigen is still unknown. V lost 5 bases to trimming and J lost 0 bases, with 12 bases between them. Germline CDR1 reads SGHRS; CDR2 reads YFSETQ. CDR3 size: 14 residues. PCR involved 60 Vbeta and 13 Jbeta primers. Only in-frame clones appear in the TCRdb table, and some are missing; sequencing was by immunoSEQ multiplex PCR. The sample consists of around 20,000 clones, around 80% of them appearing once. These data come from a study of cytomegalovirus exposure and HLA in healthy donors. Study as a whole: When 350 to 500 donors were genotyped, approximately 80% of them were found to fall in the Caucasian-associated ancestry cluster.

General study results and limits: V- and J-gene trimming in TCR beta was tied to a missense DCLRE1C variant by an analysis performed later. The study assumed roughly uniform donor sequencing depth for presence/absence analyses. Immune exposure data for these donors was limited to CMV serostatus.

The sample consisted of PBMCs. The chain joins TRBV5-1 to TRBJ2-7; D gene ambiguous. This receptor was obtained from a human donor in good health. CDR3 bases: TGCGCCAGCAGGATCGGGTCCAGCTCCTACGAGCAGTACTTC. Translating it yields CASRIGSSSYEQYF.